This T cell receptor (beta chain) was profiled in a study of early T cells in non-severe SARS-CoV-2 infection. Looking at the study overall: Chains from this unsorted whole-blood bulk RNA could not be paired.

Of note for this clonotype: As yet, its antigen is unknown.

Germline CDR1 and CDR2: MNHNS and SASEGT. Trimming took off 8 bases at V and 2 bases at J, with 15 bases between the two ends. The CDR3 sequence is 15 residues long. Study-level points and caveats: Reliance on VDJdb matching favored anti-spike CD8 responses; private and CD4 specificities were missed.

Individual cDNA molecules were tagged with unique molecular identifiers. A single record per CDR3 protein comes from TCRdb applying MiXCR to the 5' RACE reads. This table holds roughly 81,000 distinct CDR3 sequences, around 5.6% found once. The genes are TRBV6-1 and TRBJ2-2; D gene uncertain. The source of this sequence is an adult who was a healthcare worker with PCR-confirmed SARS-CoV-2 infection or an uninfected control (not recorded which). The sequenced material came from whole blood. Here the CDR3 reads CASPREASNTGELFF. The DNA of the CDR3 is TGTGCCAGCCCCCGTGAGGCCTCAAACACCGGGGAGCTGTTTTTT.